Presented here are 32 T cell receptor beta chains from one specimen sequenced in a study of blood T cell repertoires in COVID-19. Method: immunoSEQ multiplex PCR; TCRdb's copy keeps in-frame clones and lacks some. This table has 110,000 or so clones, over 65% appearing once. Material: peripheral blood. All receptors derive from a man in his 60s with acute or convalescent COVID-19.

The chain combines TRBV30 with TRBJ1-2; 9 bases match TRBD1. Germline CDR1 and CDR2: GTSNPN and SVGIG (reference sequence). There are 14 residues in the CDR3. J lost 2 bases, V lost 4 bases, and 5 bases had no gene match. Written as DNA, the CDR3 is TGTGCCTGGAAACAGGGGGCGGGGAACTATGGCTACACCTTC. Amino acids: CAWKQGAGNYGYTF.

The rearrangement uses TRBV28 and TRBJ2-7, with D maybe TRBD1 (7 bases). Between the trimmed V and J ends, which lost 2 bases and 4 bases, there was a span of 12 bases. CDR3 length equals 14 residues. Germline V gene sequence: CDR1 MDHEN, CDR2 SYDVKM. The CDR3 spells CASSLKGAGYEQYF. The CDR3 nucleotides are TGTGCCAGCAGTTTAAAGGGGGCGGGATACGAGCAGTACTTC.

The rearrangement links TRBV28 to TRBJ2-5; 13 bases match TRBD2. Germline V gene sequence: CDR1 MDHEN, CDR2 SYDVKM. V shed 2 bases, J shed 5 bases, and the junction held 2 bases outside the gene matches. CDR3 size: 15 residues. Here the CDR3 reads CASSLGTSGTETQYF. CDR3 in DNA: TGTGCCAGCAGTTTAGGGACTAGCGGGACGGAGACCCAGTACTTC.

The V gene is TRBV27, the J gene TRBJ2-7, with unresolved D. The V end lost 2 bases, the J end lost 0 bases, and 5 bases lay between the germline ends. The CDR3 loop spans 13 amino acids. CDR1 and CDR2 from the germline V gene are MNHEY and SMNVEV (reference sequence). CDR3 nucleotide sequence: TGTGCCAGCAGTTTAAAGAGCTCCTACGAGCAGTACTTC. It encodes CASSLKSSYEQYF.

The chain couples TRBV14 to TRBJ2-5; 8 bases map to TRBD1. This CDR3 comprises 15 residues. Losses at the gene ends were 4 bases for V and 2 bases for J; bases not matched to a gene: 6. Germline loops: CDR1 SGHDN, CDR2 FVKESK. The DNA for the CDR3 is TGTGCCAGCAGCCTGAGACAGGGGCGGCAAGAGACCCAGTACTTC. This translates into CASSLRQGRQETQYF.

The gene calls are TRBV20-1 and TRBJ2-5, with D hard to call. Trimming stripped 6 bases from V and 5 bases from J, with 4 bases between. CDR3 length: 9 residues. Germline CDR1 reads DFQATT; CDR2 reads SNEGSKA (reference sequence). CDR3 amino acids: CSARETQYF. The DNA for the CDR3 is TGCAGTGCGCGGGAGACCCAGTACTTC.

This clone was detected once. V and J are TRBV7-9 and TRBJ2-7, with 8 bases fitting TRBD2. V gave up 3 bases and J gave up 3 bases; unmatched junction bases: 10. The CDR3 is made up of 16 amino acids. In germline, CDR1 is SEHNR, CDR2 FQNEAQ (reference sequence). The CDR3 sequence is CASSFLGGGSNYEQYF. In DNA form, the CDR3 reads TGTGCCAGCAGCTTCCTAGGCGGGGGGAGCAACTACGAGCAGTACTTC. The variable domain in full, completed from reference TRBV7-9 and TRBJ2-7, reads DTGVSQNPRHKITKRGQNVTFRCDPISEHNRLYWYRQTLGQGPEFLTYFQNEAQLEKSRLLSDRFSAERPKGSFSTLEIQRTEQGDSAMYLCASSFLGGGSNYEQYFGPGTRLTVT.

V gene TRBV5-1 combines with J gene TRBJ1-6; 7 nucleotides line up with TRBD1. J was trimmed by 4 bases and V by 2 bases; bases with no gene match: 6. Germline CDR1 is SGHRS and CDR2 is YFSETQ. This CDR3 is 16 amino acids long. This CDR3 is CASSFRDSPYNSPLHF. Here the CDR3 DNA reads TGCGCCAGCAGCTTTCGGGACAGCCCTTATAATTCACCCCTCCACTTT.

The gene calls are TRBV24-1 and TRBJ2-3, with 7 bases lining up with TRBD1. The J segment lost 2 bases and the V segment lost 5 bases, leaving 12 bases of the junction unmatched. From germline, CDR1 is KGHDR and CDR2 SFDVKD. The CDR3 sequence is 17 residues long. The CDR3 loop reads CATSAGPGTAFTDTQYF. The CDR3 DNA reads TGTGCCACCAGTGCAGGGCCTGGGACAGCTTTCACAGATACGCAGTATTTT.

The chain uses TRBV5-1 and TRBJ2-1; maybe TRBD2 (6 bases). From germline, CDR1 is SGHRS and CDR2 YFSETQ. The CDR3 is 12 residues long. V lost 6 bases to trimming and J lost 5 bases, with 9 bases between them. The CDR3, as DNA: TGCGCCAGCACACCGGGAGACAATGAGCAGTTCTTC. Translated, it gives CASTPGDNEQFF.

The chain has TRBV28 and TRBJ1-1, with TRBD1 identical over 8 bases. The CDR3 has 17 residues. The V gene's germline CDR1 is MDHEN and CDR2 SYDVKM. V lost 2 bases to trimming and J lost 5 bases; unmatched junction nucleotides: 13. CDR3 residues: CASSLLRQGAQRTEAFF. CDR3 nucleotide sequence: TGTGCCAGCAGTTTACTTAGGCAGGGGGCACAAAGAACTGAAGCTTTCTTT.

This chain links TRBV5-4 with TRBJ1-4, with 10 nucleotides matching TRBD1. CDR3 length equals 14 residues. Germline V CDR1 and CDR2: SGHNT, YYREEE (reference sequence). The trim removed 3 bases at V and 5 bases at J, leaving 1 base unmatched. In nucleotides, the CDR3 is TGTGCCAGCAGCTCGGACAGGGGGAATGAAAAACTGTTTTTT. Its translation is CASSSDRGNEKLFF.

The chain recombines TRBV15 with TRBJ1-1, with 8 positions matching TRBD1. Trimming cost V 2 bases and J 1 base; bases outside gene matches: 3. Per the germline V gene, CDR1 is LNHNV and CDR2 is YYDKDF (reference sequence). This CDR3 contains 15 residues. The CDR3 sequence: CATSRPGQGNTEAFF. The DNA for the CDR3 is TGTGCCACCAGCAGACCTGGACAGGGGAACACTGAAGCTTTCTTT.

The chain has TRBV4-3 and TRBJ2-7, with D tentatively TRBD1 (6 bases). Trimming pared 2 bases from V and 8 bases from J, leaving 13 bases between. This CDR3 is built from 13 residues. In germline, CDR1 is LGHNA, CDR2 YSLEER. In DNA form, the CDR3 reads TGCGCCAGCAGCCAAATTACCGGGACAAAGCAGTACTTC. This codes for CASSQITGTKQYF.

Regarding this clone: This CDR3 is also generated by other DNA sequences in the sample. V usage is TRBV6-6 and J usage is TRBJ1-5; 9 bases line up with TRBD1. Germline loops: CDR1 MNHNY, CDR2 SVGAGI (reference sequence). Trimming cost V 6 bases and J 7 bases; bases outside gene matches: 7. The CDR3 sequence is 14 residues long. The CDR3 is CASSRTGGAQPQHF. The CDR3 region has the DNA TGTGCCAGCAGCAGAACAGGGGGCGCCCAGCCCCAGCATTTT.

There are a few counts of this clone. The J gene is TRBJ2-7, the V gene TRBV9; 9 bases align to TRBD1. V lost 3 bases and J lost 5; bases outside the gene matches: 6. Germline CDR1 is SGDLS and CDR2 is YYNGEE. This CDR3 has 14 amino acids. In DNA, the CDR3 is TGTGCCAGCAGCGCATGGGACAGGGCCCACGAGCAGTACTTC. Translating it yields CASSAWDRAHEQYF.

V usage is TRBV25-1 and J usage is TRBJ1-4; D uncertain. Per germline, CDR1 MGHDK and CDR2 SYGVNS. The CDR3 extends over 13 amino acids. Trimming pared 7 bases from V and 4 bases from J, leaving 10 bases between. The CDR3, as DNA: TGTGCCAGCAACGGCGGGGTTAATGAAAAACTGTTTTTT. This gives the protein CASNGGVNEKLFF.

This sequence joins TRBV5-1 and TRBJ1-1; D gene unclear. V was pared by 6 bases and J by 2 bases, with 14 bases between. This CDR3 is built from 14 residues. Germline-derived CDR1 and CDR2 are SGHRS and YFSETQ. The CDR3 reads CASKSISGNTEAFF. Here the CDR3 DNA reads TGCGCCAGCAAGAGTATCAGCGGAAACACTGAAGCTTTCTTT. Filled out from reference TRBV5-1 and TRBJ1-1, the complete variable domain reads KAGVTQTPRYLIKTRGQQVTLSCSPISGHRSVSWYQQTPGQGLQFLFEYFSETQRNKGNFPGRFSGRQFSNSRSEMNVSTLELGDSALYLCASKSISGNTEAFFGQGTRLTVV.

The chain carries TRBV19 and TRBJ1-2; 9 nucleotides line up with TRBD1. Germline loops: CDR1 LNHDA, CDR2 SQIVND (reference sequence). Trimming removed 6 bases from V and 4 bases from J; junction bases left unmatched: 6. The CDR3 is 14 residues long. CDR3 residues: CASSEDRGSYGYTF. The CDR3 bases are TGTGCCAGTAGCGAAGACAGGGGGAGCTATGGCTACACCTTC.

The chain employs TRBV6-5 and TRBJ2-5; D is undetermined. Trimming removed 4 bases at V and 5 bases at J, with 11 bases between. Germline V gene data show CDR1 as MNHEY and CDR2 as SVGAGI. The CDR3 sequence is 13 residues long. The DNA of the CDR3 is TGTGCCAGCAGTTCATCGGGTTCGGAGACCCAGTACTTC. Amino acids: CASSSSGSETQYF.

This rearrangement joins TRBV10-1 to TRBJ2-2, with a tentative D call TRBD1 (5 bases). CDR1 is WNHNN, CDR2 SYGVQD, per germline (reference sequence). Trimming took 5 bases from V and 5 from J, leaving 12 bases between them. The CDR3 is 14 amino acids. The CDR3 spells CASSPPGRTGELFF. DNA of the CDR3: TGCGCCAGCAGTCCCCCAGGGCGGACCGGGGAGCTGTTTTTT.

This clone was counted a single time. The chain joins TRBV7-8 to TRBJ1-5; 8 nucleotides match TRBD1. J lost 6 bases, V lost 5 bases, and 9 bases had no gene match. This CDR3 is built from 15 residues. The germline V gene has CDR1 SGHVS and CDR2 FQNEAQ. The CDR3 nucleotides read TGTGCCAGCAGCCTCCGGACAGGGCTTTCTCAGCCCCAGCATTTT. Translated: CASSLRTGLSQPQHF.

In DNA, the CDR3 is TGTGCCAGTAGTCCCCAGCGGGGCAATCAGCCCCAGCATTTT. It yields the protein CASSPQRGNQPQHF. The rearrangement joins TRBV19 to TRBJ1-5; unclear D gene. Germline V CDR1 and CDR2: LNHDA, SQIVND (reference sequence). Trimming stripped 5 bases from V and 2 bases from J, with 10 bases between. The CDR3 has 14 residues.

This clone was seen once. V and J are TRBV21-1 and TRBJ2-5; the table names TRBD2, a call not compared with the DNA. TRBV21-1 is shown as a pseudogene. The CDR3 is 12 residues long. The CDR3 nucleotides read TGTGCCCCCTCCGGGAGGGAAGAGACCCAGTACTTC. Translation: CAPSGREETQYF.

This clone occurred once. The V call is TRBV7-2, the J call TRBJ1-3; 9 positions agree with TRBD1. J gave up 3 bases and V 1 base, and 4 bases lay outside the gene matches. Germline assignment: CDR1 SGHTA and CDR2 FQGNSA. The CDR3 contains 16 residues. The CDR3 DNA is TGTGCCAGCAGCTTAGAGGGGGACAGGGTTGGAAACACCATATATTTT. It is translated as CASSLEGDRVGNTIYF.

The chain uses TRBV6-1 and TRBJ2-5, with 9 positions matching TRBD2. J lost 1 base, V lost 4 bases, and 10 bases had no gene match. The CDR3 length is 17 residues. The germline V gene encodes CDR1 MNHNS and CDR2 SASEGT. The CDR3 is CASSAPRSGSLQETQYF. The CDR3 DNA reads as TGTGCCAGCAGTGCCCCCCGTAGCGGGAGCCTCCAAGAGACCCAGTACTTC.

The chain employs TRBV12-3 or TRBV12-4 and TRBJ2-2, with D maybe TRBD2 (6 bases). The V gene lost 6 bases and the J gene lost 4 bases, with 9 bases spanning the gap. This CDR3 contains 13 residues. This chain's CDR3 is CASRTRSTGELFF. The CDR3 DNA reads as TGTGCCAGCAGGACTAGATCCACCGGGGAGCTGTTTTTT.

The chain joins TRBV9 to TRBJ2-2; no definite D call. Trimming took 0 bases from V and 2 from J, leaving 5 bases between them. This CDR3 region has 14 residues. Germline V CDR1 and CDR2: SGDLS, YYNGEE. The chain's CDR3 is CASSVASNTGELFF. The CDR3 bases are TGTGCCAGCAGCGTAGCCAGTAACACCGGGGAGCTGTTTTTT.

The rearrangement joins TRBV6-5 to TRBJ2-4; 8 positions match TRBD1. The V segment lost 5 bases and the J segment 7 bases; nucleotides outside the gene matches: 7. CDR3 length: 14 amino acids. Germline V gene lookup returns CDR1 MNHEY and CDR2 SVGAGI. Here the CDR3 reads CASSLGQGVNIQYF. The CDR3 coding sequence is TGTGCCAGCAGTCTCGGACAGGGTGTGAACATTCAGTACTTC.

The rearrangement uses TRBV18 and TRBJ2-7; 9 bases match TRBD2. The CDR3 runs to 15 residues. Trimming removed 5 bases from V and 2 bases from J; junction bases left unmatched: 7. CDR1 is KGHSH and CDR2 is LQKENI in the germline V gene. The CDR3 is CASSSVAGAAYEQYF. In nucleotides, the CDR3 is TGTGCCAGCTCATCTGTAGCGGGAGCAGCCTACGAGCAGTACTTC.

Here the CDR3 reads CATSDGSLTGHGYTF. The CDR3 DNA sequence: TGTGCCACCAGTGATGGCTCCCTGACAGGGCATGGCTACACCTTC. This chain uses TRBV24-1 with TRBJ1-2; TRBD1 matches 7 bases. The CDR3 has 15 residues. V lost 3 bases and J lost 6; bases outside the gene matches: 9. Germline V lookup: CDR1 KGHDR, CDR2 SFDVKD.

The V call is TRBV7-7, the J call TRBJ2-1; D ambiguous. Per germline, CDR1 SSHAT and CDR2 FNYEAQ (reference sequence). Trimming pared 0 bases from V and 7 bases from J, leaving 13 bases between. There are 15 residues in the CDR3. Here the CDR3 reads CASSLAPSGLNEQFF. The CDR3 DNA reads as TGTGCCAGCAGCTTAGCCCCATCGGGTCTGAATGAGCAGTTCTTC.